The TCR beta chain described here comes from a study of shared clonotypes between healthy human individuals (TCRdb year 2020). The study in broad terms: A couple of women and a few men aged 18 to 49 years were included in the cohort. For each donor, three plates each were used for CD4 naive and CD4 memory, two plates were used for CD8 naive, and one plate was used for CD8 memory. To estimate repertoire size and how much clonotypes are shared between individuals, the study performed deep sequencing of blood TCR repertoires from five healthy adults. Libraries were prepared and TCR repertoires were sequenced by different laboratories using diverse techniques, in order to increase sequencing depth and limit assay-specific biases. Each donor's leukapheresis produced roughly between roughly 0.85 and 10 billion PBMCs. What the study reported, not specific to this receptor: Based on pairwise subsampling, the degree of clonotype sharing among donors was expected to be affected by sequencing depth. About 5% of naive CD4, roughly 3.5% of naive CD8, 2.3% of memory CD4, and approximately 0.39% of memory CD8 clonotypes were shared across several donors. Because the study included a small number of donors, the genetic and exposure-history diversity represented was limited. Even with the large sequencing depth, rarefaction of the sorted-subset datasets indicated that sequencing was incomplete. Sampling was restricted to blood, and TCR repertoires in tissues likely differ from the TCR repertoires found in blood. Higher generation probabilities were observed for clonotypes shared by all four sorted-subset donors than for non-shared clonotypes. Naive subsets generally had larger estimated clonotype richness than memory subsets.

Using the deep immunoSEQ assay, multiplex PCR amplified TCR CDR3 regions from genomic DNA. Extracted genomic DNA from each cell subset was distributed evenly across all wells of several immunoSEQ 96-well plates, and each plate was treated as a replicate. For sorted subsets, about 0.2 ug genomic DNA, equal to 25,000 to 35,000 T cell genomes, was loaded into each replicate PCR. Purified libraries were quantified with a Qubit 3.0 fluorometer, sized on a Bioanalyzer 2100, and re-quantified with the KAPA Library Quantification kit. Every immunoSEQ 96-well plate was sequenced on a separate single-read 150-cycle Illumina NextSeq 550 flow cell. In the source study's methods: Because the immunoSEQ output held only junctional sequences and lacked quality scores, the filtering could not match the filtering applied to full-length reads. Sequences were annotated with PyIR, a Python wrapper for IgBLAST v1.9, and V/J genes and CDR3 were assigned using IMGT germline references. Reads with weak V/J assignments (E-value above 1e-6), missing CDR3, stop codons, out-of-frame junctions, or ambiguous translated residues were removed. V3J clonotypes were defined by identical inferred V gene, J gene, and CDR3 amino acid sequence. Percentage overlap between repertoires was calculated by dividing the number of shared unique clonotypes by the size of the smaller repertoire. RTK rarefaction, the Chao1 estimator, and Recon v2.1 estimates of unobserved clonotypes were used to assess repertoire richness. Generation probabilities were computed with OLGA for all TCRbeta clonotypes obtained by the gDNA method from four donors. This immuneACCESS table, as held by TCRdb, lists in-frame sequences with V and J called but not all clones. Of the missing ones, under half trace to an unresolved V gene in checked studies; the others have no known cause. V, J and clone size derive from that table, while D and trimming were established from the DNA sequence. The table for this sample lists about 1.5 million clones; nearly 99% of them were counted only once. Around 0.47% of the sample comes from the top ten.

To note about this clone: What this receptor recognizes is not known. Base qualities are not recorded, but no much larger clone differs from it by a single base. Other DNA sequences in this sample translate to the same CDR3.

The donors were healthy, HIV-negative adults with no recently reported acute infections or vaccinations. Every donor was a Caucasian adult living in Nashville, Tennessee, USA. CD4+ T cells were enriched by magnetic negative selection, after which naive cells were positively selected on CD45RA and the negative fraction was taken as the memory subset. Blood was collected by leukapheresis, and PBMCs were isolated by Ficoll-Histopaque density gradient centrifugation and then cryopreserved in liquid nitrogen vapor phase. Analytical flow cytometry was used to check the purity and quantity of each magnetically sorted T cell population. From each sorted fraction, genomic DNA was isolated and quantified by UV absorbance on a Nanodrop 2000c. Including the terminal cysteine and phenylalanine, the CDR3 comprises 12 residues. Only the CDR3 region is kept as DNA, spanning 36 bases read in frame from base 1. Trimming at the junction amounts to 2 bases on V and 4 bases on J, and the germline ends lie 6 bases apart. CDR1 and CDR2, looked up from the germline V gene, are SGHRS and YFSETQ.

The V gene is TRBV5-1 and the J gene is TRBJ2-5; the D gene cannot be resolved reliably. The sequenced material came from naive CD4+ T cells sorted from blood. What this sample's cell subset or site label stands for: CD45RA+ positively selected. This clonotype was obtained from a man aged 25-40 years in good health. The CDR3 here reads CASSLKGETQYF. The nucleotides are TGCGCCAGCAGCTTAAAGGGAGAGACCCAGTACTTC.